One and the same sample provided the 4 T cell receptor beta chains below, sequenced in a study of T cell responses to AZD1222 COVID-19 vaccine. Assay used: immunoSEQ multiplex PCR; TCRdb lists only in-frame clones, some missing. The sample includes about 100,000 clones, about 87% of them seen just once. The sample was peripheral blood, taken on day 0 of AZD1222 vaccination. The receptors come from an adult in good health.

A single count supports this clone. CDR3 residues: CASSISGQGSGGNQPQHF. The CDR3 DNA reads as TGTGCCAGTAGTATTTCGGGACAGGGGTCGGGGGGCAATCAGCCCCAGCATTTT. The V call is TRBV19, the J call TRBJ1-5; TRBD1 matches 10 bases. CDR3 length equals 18 residues. J was trimmed by 2 bases and V by 3 bases; bases with no gene match: 10. Per germline, CDR1 LNHDA and CDR2 SQIVND (reference sequence).

This clone was picked up a small number of times. This rearrangement joins TRBV6-2 or TRBV6-3 to TRBJ2-2, with D perhaps TRBD2 (6 bases). CDR1 is MNHEY and CDR2 is SVGEGT in the germline V gene. Trimming shortened V by 4 bases and J by 5 bases, and 11 bases separated the two germline ends. The length of the CDR3 is 14 residues. The CDR3 protein is CASSLAGRTGELFF. DNA of the CDR3: TGTGCCAGCAGTTTGGCGGGGAGGACCGGGGAGCTGTTTTTT.

The DNA for the CDR3 is TGTGCCAGCAGTGAGGGACAGATGTACGAGCAGTACTTC. It codes for CASSEGQMYEQYF. The chain couples TRBV6-1 to TRBJ2-7, with 7 bases identical to TRBD1. Germline CDR1 is MNHNS and CDR2 is SASEGT. Losses at the gene ends were 3 bases for V and 4 bases for J; bases not matched to a gene: 3. The length of the CDR3 is 13 residues.

The chain combines TRBV12-3 or TRBV12-4 with TRBJ1-5; unclear D gene. This CDR3 contains 13 residues. The germline V and J ends were trimmed by 2 bases and 4 bases, with 6 bases remaining between them. CDR3 amino acids: CASSLIGNQPQHF. The CDR3 coding sequence is TGTGCCAGCAGTTTAATAGGGAATCAGCCCCAGCATTTT.